One and the same sample provided the 8 T cell receptor beta chains below, sequenced in a study of post-analysis software for immune sequencing data (dated by TCRdb to 2014 to 2015). What the work shows at the level of the full study, not this receptor alone: About 5 TRBV segments, including TRBV5-6, TRBV5-1 and TRBV20-1, were significantly more frequent in patients than controls.

The library was prepared using PCR. Sequenced using an Illumina HiSeq 2500. Unique molecular identifiers were incorporated into TCR beta cDNA libraries to reduce PCR and sequencing biases. Using fastp trimming at Q25 and MiXCR clonotype assembly, TCRdb reanalyzed the public sequencing data and kept in-frame beta chains. Each entry merges the rows of one CDR3 protein and shows their most common DNA and genes. For this sample there are about 540,000 distinct CDR3 sequences; under 40% appear just once. The ten largest account for 5% to 6% of the sample. These receptors have no known antigen. Specimen: blood. All receptors come from a girl aged 2-17 years with multiple sclerosis.

The chain uses TRBV12-3 or TRBV12-4 and TRBJ2-5; D uncertain. The CDR3 runs 13 residues. V was pared by 7 bases and J by 3 bases, with 12 bases between. Written as DNA, the CDR3 is TGTGCCAGCACAACGAGGACGGAAGAGACCCAGTACTTC. Translated: CASTTRTEETQYF.

In its sample, this clonotype was seen a few times. The chain uses TRBV24-1 and TRBJ2-4; TRBD1 might be the D (5 bases). Near its end, the DNA agrees better with TRBJ2-5, so the J call may be wrong. In germline, CDR1 is KGHDR, CDR2 SFDVKD. This CDR3 is built from 14 residues. The CDR3 DNA reads as TGTGCCACCAGTGAAACCAGCAGGGAAGAGACCCAGTACTTC. Translated: CATSETSREETQYF.

This chain's CDR3 is CASSPGMGTKPQHF. Written as DNA, the CDR3 is TGTGCCAGCTCACCAGGGATGGGGACCAAACCCCAGCATTTT. The chain employs TRBV18 and TRBJ1-5; possibly TRBD1 for D (5 bases). Trimming stripped 2 bases from V and 10 bases from J, with 15 bases between. Germline-derived CDR1 and CDR2 are KGHSH and LQKENI. CDR3 size: 14 residues.

This clonotype has just a few counts. The gene calls are TRBV29-1 and TRBJ2-3; D is ambiguous. V was pared by 4 bases and J by 4 bases, with 9 bases between. The CDR3 is 12 amino acids. The germline V gene has CDR1 SQVTM and CDR2 ANQGSEA. CDR3 DNA sequence: TGCAGCGTTGCTGAAAGCGCAGATACGCAGTATTTT. It specifies CSVAESADTQYF.

J is TRBJ1-4 and V is TRBV20-1; D gene unclear. V lost 0 bases and J 3 bases, leaving 11 bases between the germline ends. This CDR3 region has 15 residues. The germline CDR1 and CDR2 sequences are DFQATT and SNEGSKA (reference sequence). The CDR3 sequence is CSARDSTRSNEKLFF. CDR3 DNA sequence: TGCAGTGCTAGAGATAGCACCAGGTCTAATGAAAAACTGTTTTTT.

Here the CDR3 reads CASSRTSIYNEQFF. DNA of the CDR3: TGTGCCAGCAGCCGAACTAGCATTTACAATGAGCAGTTCTTC. V usage is TRBV11-2 and J usage is TRBJ2-1, with D possibly matching TRBD2 (6 bases). The germline V gene has CDR1 SGHAT and CDR2 FQNNGV. Between the trimmed V and J ends, which lost 5 bases and 4 bases, there was a span of 12 bases. The CDR3 consists of 14 residues. The whole variable domain, filled in from reference TRBV11-2 and TRBJ2-1, reads EAGVAQSPRYKIIEKRQSVAFWCNPISGHATLYWYQQILGQGPKLLIQFQNNGVVDDSQLPKDRFSAERLKGVDSTLKIQPAKLEDSAVYLCASSRTSIYNEQFFGPGTRLTVL.

This CDR3 reads CASSSQGGSGGNTIYF. CDR3 sequence (DNA): TGTGCCAGCAGCTCCCAAGGAGGATCGGGCGGGAACACCATATATTTT. The rearrangement joins TRBV7-9 to TRBJ1-3; no clear D. The CDR3 covers 16 residues. Looked up from germline, CDR1 is SEHNR and CDR2 is FQNEAQ (reference sequence). V was clipped by 4 bases and J by 7 bases, with 20 bases between them.

There are a few counts of this clonotype. The chain links TRBV12-3 or TRBV12-4 to TRBJ2-7; D ambiguous. The V gene lost 6 bases and the J gene lost 3 bases, with 12 bases spanning the gap. This CDR3 is built from 13 residues. The CDR3 loop reads CASSPGRFYEQYF. CDR3 nucleotide sequence: TGTGCCAGCAGCCCCGGTAGGTTCTACGAGCAGTACTTC.